Here is one TCR beta chain with its context. Its antigen is unknown. Measured with immunoSEQ multiplex PCR; TCRdb has only the in-frame clones, and not every one. The sample contains tens of thousands of clones, approximately 90% of which appear only once. This record belongs to a study of OX40 agonist ivuxolimab in advanced cancers. Overall study results and limits: Researchers did not determine the expanded peripheral T cells' antigen specificity. People who partly responded at 0.1-3.0 mg/kg had some of the least clonal expansion seen.

The V gene's germline CDR1 is WSHSY and CDR2 SAAADI. V was pared by 8 bases and J by 2 bases, with 4 bases of the junction left unmatched. The CDR3 runs 13 residues. V usage is TRBV10-2 and J usage is TRBJ2-3; 7 nucleotides line up with TRBD2. This TCR was sampled from an adult with an advanced solid tumor such as melanoma, head and neck, liver or kidney cancer. Sequencing was performed on CD4+ or CD8+ T cells sorted from blood, taken in a trial of the OX40 agonist ivuxolimab. CDR3 sequence reads: CASLLADTDTQYF. The CDR3 DNA reads as TGCGCCAGCCTTCTAGCGGACACAGATACGCAGTATTTT.